This T cell receptor beta chain was found in a study of Graves' ophthalmopathy and Graves' hyperthyroidism. Background on the study: Prior to any treatment, peripheral blood was collected at the time of initial diagnosis.

This clonotype was recorded many times. The study enrolled ophthalmopathy donors with moderate-to-severe activity, CAS ≥3, NOSPECS ≥4 and duration under 3 months. Pregnant or lactating patients and those with other autoimmune diseases or uncontrolled infections were excluded. Germline CDR1 SNHLY, CDR2 FYNNEI. Trimming shortened V by 6 bases and J by 2 bases, and 14 bases separated the two germline ends. This CDR3 is 14 amino acids long. RNA transcripts were the source from which TCR beta CDR3 regions were amplified. Scientists carried out first-round RT-PCR using HTBI primers and then a second-round multiplex PCR. TCRdb re-called the multiplex PCR reads through MiXCR, storing one row per CDR3 protein. The data hold roughly 400,000 distinct CDR3 sequences, with 15% to 20% observed a single time.

What was sequenced was peripheral blood. The chain joins TRBV2 to TRBJ2-7; the D gene could be TRBD1 or TRBD2 (5 bases each). This clonotype was sampled from a woman between 18 and 29 years old with Graves' ophthalmopathy. In nucleotides, the CDR3 is TGTGCCAGCAGGCCGGGACGGATCACCTACGAGCAGTACTTC. Translation: CASRPGRITYEQYF.